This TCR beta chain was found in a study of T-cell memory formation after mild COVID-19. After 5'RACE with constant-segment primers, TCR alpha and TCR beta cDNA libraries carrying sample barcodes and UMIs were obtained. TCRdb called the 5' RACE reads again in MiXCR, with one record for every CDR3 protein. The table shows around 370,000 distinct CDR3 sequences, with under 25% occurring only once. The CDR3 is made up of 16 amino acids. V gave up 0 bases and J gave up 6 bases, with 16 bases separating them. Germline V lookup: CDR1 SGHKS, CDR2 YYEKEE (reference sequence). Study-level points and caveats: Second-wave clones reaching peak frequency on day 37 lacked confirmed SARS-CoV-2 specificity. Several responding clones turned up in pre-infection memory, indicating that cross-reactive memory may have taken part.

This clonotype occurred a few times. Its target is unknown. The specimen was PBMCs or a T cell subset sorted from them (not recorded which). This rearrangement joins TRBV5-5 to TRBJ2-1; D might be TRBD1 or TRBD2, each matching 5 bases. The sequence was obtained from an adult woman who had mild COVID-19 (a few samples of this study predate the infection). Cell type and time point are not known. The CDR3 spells CASSLAWAGSTNEQFF. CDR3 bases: TGTGCCAGCAGCTTGGCCTGGGCAGGGAGTACCAATGAGCAGTTCTTC.